These 3 T cell receptor beta chains were all obtained from the same sample, sequenced in a study of shared T cell receptors in the human thymus. Sequenced by immunoSEQ multiplex PCR; TCRdb stores in-frame clones only, minus some. The sample has approximately 730,000 clones, 75% to 90% seen once. The same specimen was also included in a second study, on human thymus T cells.

Sequencing was carried out using thymocytes. The receptors derive from a girl under three years old with a congenital heart defect.

This clone was seen a few times. A read error may produce the germline difference seen at one junction end. The chain links TRBV4-1 to TRBJ1-2; D not resolved. Germline V gene sequence: CDR1 MGHRA, CDR2 YSYEKL. This CDR3 region has 18 residues. CDR3 bases: TGCGCCAGCAGCTCAAAACCGCCCGCCATCAGCCAAGGCAATCGGAGAGTCTTC. Its translation: CASSSKPPAISQGNRRVF.

A single count supports this clone. CDR3 in amino acids: CASTPLTGHYGYTF. The CDR3 region has the DNA TGTGCCAGCACCCCATTGACAGGGCACTATGGCTACACCTTC. The chain links TRBV2 to TRBJ1-2; 7 positions agree with TRBD1. This CDR3 is 14 amino acids long. Germline V gene data show CDR1 as SNHLY and CDR2 as FYNNEI. V lost 7 bases and J lost 3; bases outside the gene matches: 8. The whole variable domain, remainder taken from reference TRBV2 and TRBJ1-2, is EPEVTQTPSHQVTQMGQEVILRCVPISNHLYFYWYRQILGQKVEFLVSFYNNEISEKSEIFDDQFSVERPDGSNFTLKIRSTKLEDSAMYFCASTPLTGHYGYTFGSGTRLTVV.

This chain links TRBV19 with TRBJ2-7; 7 bases agree with TRBD1. There are 15 residues in the CDR3. Germline loops: CDR1 LNHDA, CDR2 SQIVND (reference sequence). With V trimmed by 2 bases and J by 7 bases, 11 bases remained unmatched. This chain's CDR3 is CASSIRGTENFEQYF. CDR3 sequence (DNA): TGTGCCAGTAGTATACGTGGGACAGAAAACTTTGAGCAGTACTTC.